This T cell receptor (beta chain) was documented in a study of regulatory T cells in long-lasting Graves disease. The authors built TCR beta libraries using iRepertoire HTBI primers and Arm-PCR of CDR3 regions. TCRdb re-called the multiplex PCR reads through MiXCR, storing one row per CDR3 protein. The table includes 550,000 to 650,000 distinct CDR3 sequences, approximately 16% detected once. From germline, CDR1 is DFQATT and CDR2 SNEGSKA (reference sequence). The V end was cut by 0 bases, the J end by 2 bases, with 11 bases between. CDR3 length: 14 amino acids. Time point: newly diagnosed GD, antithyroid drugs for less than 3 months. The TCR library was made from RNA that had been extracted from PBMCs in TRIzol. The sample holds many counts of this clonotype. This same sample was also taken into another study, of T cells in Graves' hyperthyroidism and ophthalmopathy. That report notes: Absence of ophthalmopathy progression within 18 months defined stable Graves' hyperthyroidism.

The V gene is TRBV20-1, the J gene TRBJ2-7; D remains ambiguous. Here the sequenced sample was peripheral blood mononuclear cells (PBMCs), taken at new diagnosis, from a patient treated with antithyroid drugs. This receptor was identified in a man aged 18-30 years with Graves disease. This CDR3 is CSARDLNSTYEQYF. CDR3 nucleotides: TGCAGTGCTAGAGATCTAAACAGTACCTACGAGCAGTACTTC.